This T cell receptor (beta chain) was sequenced during a study of blood T cell repertoires in COVID-19. Authors' data handling: By means of reference gene primer amplification, nucleated cell counts were estimated. Sequencing used immunoSEQ multiplex PCR; TCRdb keeps in-frame clones, though not all of them. The V and J calls and clone size are taken from that table; D and trimming were inferred from the DNA. The data hold 350,000 to 450,000 clones, with more than 75% observed a single time. Germline loops: CDR1 SGHRS, CDR2 YFSETQ. J lost 4 bases, V lost 4 bases, and 19 bases had no gene match. This CDR3 has 18 amino acids.

This TCR derives from a middle-aged man in a cohort exposed to, infected with or recovered from COVID-19 (not recorded which). The source material was PBMCs or T cells enriched from blood (not recorded which). The chain uses TRBV5-1 and TRBJ1-2; TRBD1 agrees at 7 bases. The CDR3 sequence is CASSPTPGRQGYSYGYTF. DNA of the CDR3: TGCGCCAGCAGCCCGACCCCAGGTAGACAGGGTTACAGCTATGGCTACACCTTC.